This T cell receptor (beta chain) was captured in a study of response to subunit inactivated influenza vaccine. Comments on this clonotype: This may be a read error: a much more frequent sequence differs by one nucleotide.

TCRdb re-analysed the RT-PCR reads in MiXCR, keeping a single row per CDR3 protein. The table lists about 190,000 distinct CDR3 sequences, over 13% of them singletons. There are 17 residues in the CDR3. Trimming took 0 bases from V and 3 from J, leaving 19 bases between them. The V gene's germline CDR1 is SQVTM and CDR2 ANQGSEA. The specimen was CD8+ T cells sorted from PBMCs, collected more than 4 days after vaccination. V is TRBV29-1 and J is TRBJ2-3; possibly TRBD1 or TRBD2 for D (6 bases each). This TCR was recovered from a man aged 50-60 years who received an inactivated influenza vaccine. DNA for the CDR3: TGCAGCGTTGAAGATCCCTTAGTGGGGGGCTTAACAGATACGCAGTATTTT. Protein sequence: CSVEDPLVGGLTDTQYF.